This T cell receptor (beta chain) was captured in a study of blood T cell repertoires in COVID-19. On the study more broadly: Samples taken during acute and convalescent COVID-19 were collected in the United States, Italy and Spain.

The CDR3 is 15 residues long. The V gene's germline CDR1 is SGHTA and CDR2 FQGNSA. Unmatched junction bases numbered 4, after V lost 1 base and J lost 6 bases. Per the study methods: Researchers report that nucleated cell counts were estimated from reference gene primer amplification. The assay was immunoSEQ multiplex PCR, and TCRdb's table has in-frame clones only and misses some. D and trimming come from the DNA, and the V and J calls and clone size come from that table. The profile shows nearly 80,000 clones, 87% of them singletons. J is TRBJ2-2 and V is TRBV7-2; the match to TRBD1 covers 8 bases. The sequencing input was peripheral blood. The source of this sequence is a woman of 80 years or more with active or convalescent COVID-19. CDR3 sequence reads: CASSLDNRGSGELFF. The CDR3 bases are TGTGCCAGCAGCTTAGATAACAGGGGGTCCGGGGAGCTGTTTTTT.